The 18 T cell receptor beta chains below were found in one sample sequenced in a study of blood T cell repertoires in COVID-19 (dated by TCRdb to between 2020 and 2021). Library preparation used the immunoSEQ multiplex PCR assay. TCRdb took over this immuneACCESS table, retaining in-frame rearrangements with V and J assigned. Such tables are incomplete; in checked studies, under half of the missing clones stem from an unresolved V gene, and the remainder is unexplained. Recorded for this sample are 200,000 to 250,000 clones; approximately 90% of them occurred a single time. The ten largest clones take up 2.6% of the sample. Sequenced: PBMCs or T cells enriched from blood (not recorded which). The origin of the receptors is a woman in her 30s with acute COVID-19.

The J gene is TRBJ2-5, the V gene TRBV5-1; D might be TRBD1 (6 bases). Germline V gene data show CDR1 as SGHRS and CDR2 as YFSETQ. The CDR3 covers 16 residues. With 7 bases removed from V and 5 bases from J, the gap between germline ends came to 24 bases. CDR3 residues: CASALAATGRGETQYF. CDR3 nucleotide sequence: TGCGCCAGCGCGTTGGCCGCGACAGGTCGGGGTGAGACCCAGTACTTC.

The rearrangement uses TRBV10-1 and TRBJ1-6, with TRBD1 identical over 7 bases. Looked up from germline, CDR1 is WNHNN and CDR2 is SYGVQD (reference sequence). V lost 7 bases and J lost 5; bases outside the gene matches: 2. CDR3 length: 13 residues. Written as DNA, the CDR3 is TGCGCCAGCAAAGGGGGCGATAATTCACCCCTCCACTTT. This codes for CASKGGDNSPLHF.

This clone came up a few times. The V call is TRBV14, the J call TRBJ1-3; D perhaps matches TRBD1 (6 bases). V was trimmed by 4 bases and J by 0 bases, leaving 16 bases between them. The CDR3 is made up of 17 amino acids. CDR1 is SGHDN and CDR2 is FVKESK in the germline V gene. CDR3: CASSPAGGHSSGNTIYF. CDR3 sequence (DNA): TGTGCCAGCAGCCCAGCCGGGGGGCATAGCTCTGGAAACACCATATATTTT.

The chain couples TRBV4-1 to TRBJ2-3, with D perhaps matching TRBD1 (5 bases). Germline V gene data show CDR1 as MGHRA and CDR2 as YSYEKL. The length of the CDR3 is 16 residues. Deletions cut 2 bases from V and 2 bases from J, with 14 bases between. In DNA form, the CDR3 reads TGCGCCAGCAGCCAAAGGGGATCCCCCTACACAGATACGCAGTATTTT. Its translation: CASSQRGSPYTDTQYF.

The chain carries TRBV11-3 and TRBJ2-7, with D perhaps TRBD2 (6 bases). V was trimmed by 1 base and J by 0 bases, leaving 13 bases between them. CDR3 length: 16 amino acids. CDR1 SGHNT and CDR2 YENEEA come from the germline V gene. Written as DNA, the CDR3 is TGTGCCAGCAGCTTAGGGCCTAGCGAACTCTCCTACGAGCAGTACTTC. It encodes CASSLGPSELSYEQYF.

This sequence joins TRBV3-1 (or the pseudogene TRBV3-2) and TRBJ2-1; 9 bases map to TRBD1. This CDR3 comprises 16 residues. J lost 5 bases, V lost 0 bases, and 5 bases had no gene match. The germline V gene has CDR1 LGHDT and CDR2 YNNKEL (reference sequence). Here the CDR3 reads CASSQDGTGPHNEQFF. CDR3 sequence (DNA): TGTGCCAGCAGCCAAGACGGGACAGGGCCTCACAATGAGCAGTTCTTC.

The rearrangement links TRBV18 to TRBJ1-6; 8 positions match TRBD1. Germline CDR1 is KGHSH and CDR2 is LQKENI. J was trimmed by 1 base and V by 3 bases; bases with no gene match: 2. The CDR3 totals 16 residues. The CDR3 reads CASSPRQGSYNSPLHF. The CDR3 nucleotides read TGTGCCAGCTCACCTCGACAGGGGTCCTATAATTCACCCCTCCACTTT.

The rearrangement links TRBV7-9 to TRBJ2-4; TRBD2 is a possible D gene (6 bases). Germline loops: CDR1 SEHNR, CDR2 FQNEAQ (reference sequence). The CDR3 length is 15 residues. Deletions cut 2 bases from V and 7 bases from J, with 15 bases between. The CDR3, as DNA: TGTGCCAGCAGCTTATATTCCGGGGGAGTCAACATTCAGTACTTC. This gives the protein CASSLYSGGVNIQYF.

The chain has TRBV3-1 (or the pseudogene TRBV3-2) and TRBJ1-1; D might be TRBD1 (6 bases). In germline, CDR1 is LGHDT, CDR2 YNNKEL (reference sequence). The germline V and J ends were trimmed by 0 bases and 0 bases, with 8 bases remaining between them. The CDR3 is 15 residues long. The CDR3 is CASSQEDRLNTEAFF. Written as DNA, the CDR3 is TGTGCCAGCAGCCAAGAGGACAGACTGAACACTGAAGCTTTCTTT.

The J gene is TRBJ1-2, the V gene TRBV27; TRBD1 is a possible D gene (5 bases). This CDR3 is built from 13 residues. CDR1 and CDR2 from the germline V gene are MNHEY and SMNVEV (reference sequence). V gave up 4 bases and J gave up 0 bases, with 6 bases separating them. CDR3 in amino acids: CASSSTANYGYTF. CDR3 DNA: TGTGCCAGCAGTTCGACAGCTAACTATGGCTACACCTTC.

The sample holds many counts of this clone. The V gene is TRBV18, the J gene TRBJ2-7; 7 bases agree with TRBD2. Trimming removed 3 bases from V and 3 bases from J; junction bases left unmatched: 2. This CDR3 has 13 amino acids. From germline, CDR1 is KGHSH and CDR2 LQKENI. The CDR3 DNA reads TGTGCCAGCTCACCGACTAGCTTCTACGAGCAGTACTTC. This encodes CASSPTSFYEQYF.

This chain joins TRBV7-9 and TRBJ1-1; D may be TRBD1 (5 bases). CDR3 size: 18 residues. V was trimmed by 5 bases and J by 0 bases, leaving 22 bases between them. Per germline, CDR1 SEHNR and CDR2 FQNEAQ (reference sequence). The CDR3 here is CASSPKGRTLLLNTEAFF. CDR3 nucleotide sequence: TGTGCCAGCAGCCCGAAGGGCAGGACACTACTCCTGAACACTGAAGCTTTCTTT.

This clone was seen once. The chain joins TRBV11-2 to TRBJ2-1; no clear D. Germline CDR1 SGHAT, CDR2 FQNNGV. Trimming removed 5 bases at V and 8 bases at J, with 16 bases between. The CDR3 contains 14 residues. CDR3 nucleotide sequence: TGTGCCAGCAGCCCGGGTGGCTCCCCCGATGAGCAGTTCTTC. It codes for CASSPGGSPDEQFF. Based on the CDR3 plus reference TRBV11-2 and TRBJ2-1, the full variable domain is EAGVAQSPRYKIIEKRQSVAFWCNPISGHATLYWYQQILGQGPKLLIQFQNNGVVDDSQLPKDRFSAERLKGVDSTLKIQPAKLEDSAVYLCASSPGGSPDEQFFGPGTRLTVL.

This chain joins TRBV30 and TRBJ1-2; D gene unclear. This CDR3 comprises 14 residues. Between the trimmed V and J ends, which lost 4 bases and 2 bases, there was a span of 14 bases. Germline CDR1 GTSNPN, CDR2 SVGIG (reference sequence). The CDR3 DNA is TGTGCCTGGATGGCGCAGGTACCCAACTATGGCTACACCTTC. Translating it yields CAWMAQVPNYGYTF.

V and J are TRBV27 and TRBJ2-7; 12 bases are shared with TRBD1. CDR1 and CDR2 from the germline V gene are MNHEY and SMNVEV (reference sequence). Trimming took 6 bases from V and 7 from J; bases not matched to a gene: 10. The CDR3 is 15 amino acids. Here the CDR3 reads CASSRRDRGPGEQYF. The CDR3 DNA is TGTGCCAGCAGCCGCCGGGACAGGGGGCCGGGAGAGCAGTACTTC.

The CDR3 is CASSPRQGTYEQYF. The CDR3, as DNA: TGTGCCAGCAGCCCGCGACAGGGAACCTACGAGCAGTACTTC. The chain is built from TRBV3-1 (or the pseudogene TRBV3-2) and TRBJ2-7; 7 positions match TRBD1. With V trimmed by 4 bases and J by 2 bases, 5 bases remained unmatched. There are 14 residues in the CDR3. Germline CDR1 is LGHDT and CDR2 is YNNKEL (reference sequence).

The CDR3 reads CASSLGAGILSYEQYF. CDR3 nucleotide sequence: TGTGCCAGCAGCTTGGGGGCGGGGATTCTCTCCTACGAGCAGTACTTC. The chain joins TRBV5-6 to TRBJ2-7; tentative D call: TRBD2 (6 bases). The V end lost 0 bases, the J end lost 0 bases, and 13 bases lay between the germline ends. The CDR3 covers 16 residues. CDR1 is SGHDT and CDR2 is YYEEEE in the germline V gene. Combining the CDR3 with reference TRBV5-6 and TRBJ2-7 gives the whole variable domain DAGVTQSPTHLIKTRGQQVTLRCSPKSGHDTVSWYQQALGQGPQFIFQYYEEEERQRGNFPDRFSGHQFPNYSSELNVNALLLGDSALYLCASSLGAGILSYEQYFGPGTRLTVT.

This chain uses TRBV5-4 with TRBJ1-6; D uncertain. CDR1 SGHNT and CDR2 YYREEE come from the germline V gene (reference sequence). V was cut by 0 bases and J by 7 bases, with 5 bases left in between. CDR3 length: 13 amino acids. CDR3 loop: CASSLAQNSPLHF. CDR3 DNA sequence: TGTGCCAGCAGCTTGGCCCAGAATTCACCCCTCCACTTT.